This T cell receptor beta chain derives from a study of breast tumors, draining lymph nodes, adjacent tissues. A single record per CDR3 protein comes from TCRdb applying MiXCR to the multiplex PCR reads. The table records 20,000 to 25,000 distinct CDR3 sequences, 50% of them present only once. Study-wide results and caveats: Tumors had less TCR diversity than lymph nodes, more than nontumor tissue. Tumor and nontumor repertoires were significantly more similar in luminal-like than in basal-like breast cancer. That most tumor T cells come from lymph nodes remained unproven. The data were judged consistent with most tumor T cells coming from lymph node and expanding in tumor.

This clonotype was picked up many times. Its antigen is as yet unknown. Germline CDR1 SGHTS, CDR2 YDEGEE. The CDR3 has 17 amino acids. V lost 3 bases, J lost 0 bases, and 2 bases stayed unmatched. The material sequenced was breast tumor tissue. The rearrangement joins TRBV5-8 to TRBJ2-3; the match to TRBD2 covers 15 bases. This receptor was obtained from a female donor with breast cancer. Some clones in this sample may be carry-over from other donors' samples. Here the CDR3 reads CASSWTSGRASTDTQYF. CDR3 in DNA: TGTGCCAGCAGCTGGACTAGCGGGAGGGCGAGCACAGATACGCAGTATTTT.